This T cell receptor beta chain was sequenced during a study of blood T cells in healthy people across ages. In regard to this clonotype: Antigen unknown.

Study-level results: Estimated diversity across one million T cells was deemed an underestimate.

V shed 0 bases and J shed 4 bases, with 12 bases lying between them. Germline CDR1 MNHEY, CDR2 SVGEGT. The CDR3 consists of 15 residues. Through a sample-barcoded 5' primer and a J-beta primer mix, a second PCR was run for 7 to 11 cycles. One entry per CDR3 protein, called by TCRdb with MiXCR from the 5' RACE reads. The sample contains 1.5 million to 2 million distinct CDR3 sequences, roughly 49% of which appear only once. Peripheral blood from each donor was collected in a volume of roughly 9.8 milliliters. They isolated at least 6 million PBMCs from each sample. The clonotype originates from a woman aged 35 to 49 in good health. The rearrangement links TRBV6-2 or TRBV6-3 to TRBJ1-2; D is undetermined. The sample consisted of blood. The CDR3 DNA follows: TGTGCCAGCAGTTACTCGATTGGCAGTTCCTATGGCTACACCTTC. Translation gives CASSYSIGSSYGYTF.